This TCR beta chain appears in the sequencing data of a study of beta chain features in type 1 diabetes. cDNA synthesis used the whole RNA isolate, giving expressed TCRB sequences. The method was immunoSEQ multiplex PCR; TCRdb's version includes in-frame clones alone and lacks a portion of them. The table has more than 150,000 clones, roughly an eighth seen once; the top ten hold 0.62%. The CDR3 loop spans 15 amino acids. Germline V CDR1 and CDR2: MNHEY, SVGAGI. V shed 6 bases and J shed 4 bases, with 16 bases lying between them. This clone has only a few counts. What was sequenced was central memory CD4+ T cells from blood. The chain uses TRBV6-5 and TRBJ1-5; D perhaps matches TRBD1 (5 bases). The receptor comes from a woman aged 18-35 years in good health. The DNA of the CDR3 is TGTGCCAGCAGGGATACAGGATTTCGAAATCAGCCCCAGCATTTT. Translated: CASRDTGFRNQPQHF.